The clone carrying this T cell receptor beta chain was seen ten or more times. Its target is unknown. This library used around 400 ng RNA and molecular barcoded adaptors spanning alpha/delta and beta/gamma chains. TCRdb passed the reads through MiXCR, listing each CDR3 protein once. The table records about 50,000 distinct CDR3 sequences, roughly 19% of them present only once. The J segment lost 1 base and the V segment lost 5 bases, leaving 4 bases of the junction unmatched. This CDR3 contains 15 residues. Per the germline V gene, CDR1 is SGHTA and CDR2 is FQGNSA. The sample belongs to a study of read filtering for tumor transcriptome and immune sequencing. Study as a whole: After DNase treatment, RNA was made into whole-transcriptome libraries. Study-wide findings and caveats: RNA-seq captured clonotypes less deeply and reliably than IR-seq.

Sequencing input: a population of CD138-negative cells sorted from bone marrow. The TCR comes from a donor aged 40 or older with multiple myeloma. The chain combines TRBV7-2 with TRBJ2-7, with 11 bases aligning to TRBD2. The CDR3 DNA reads as TGTGCCAGCAGCCCCACTAGCGGGAGTTCCTACGAGCAGTACTTC. This sequence encodes CASSPTSGSSYEQYF.